The 8 T cell receptor beta chains reported below all come from one sample, sequenced in a study of T cells expressing NK-cell markers. TCRdb re-called the 5' RACE reads and shows each CDR3 protein once, DNA omitted. The specimen's table records about half a million distinct CDR3 sequences. The source material was blood T cells: a sorted CD56 or NKG2C T cell subset, CD4+ or CD8+ T cells, or bulk PBMC T cells (not recorded which). Receptor source: a woman between 50 and 59 years old in good health.

The chain is built from TRBV4-1 and TRBJ2-3; TCRdb's D call, TRBD1, is unchecked because there is no DNA. The CDR3 consists of 16 residues. Germline V gives CDR1 MGHRA, CDR2 YSYEKL. CDR3 sequence reads: CASSLPLPRGGDTQYF.

The chain uses TRBV12-3 or TRBV12-4 and TRBJ2-3; TCRdb's D gene call, TRBD2, goes unchecked for lack of DNA. This CDR3 is 16 amino acids long. The CDR3 region is CASSFMGLAVADTQYF.

The chain employs TRBV20-1 and TRBJ2-3; TCRdb picks TRBD2, but there is no DNA to check that call. The CDR3 sequence is 13 residues long. The germline V gene has CDR1 DFQATT and CDR2 SNEGSKA (reference sequence). The CDR3 loop reads CSASPLAGDTQYF.

The chain is built from TRBV11-3 and TRBJ2-1; without DNA, the TCRdb call of TRBD2 cannot be checked. The CDR3 consists of 21 residues. Germline lookup yields CDR1 SGHNT and CDR2 YENEEA. The CDR3 loop is CASSFLGSGTSGRWVYNEQFF.

CDR3 amino acids: CASSGLVFGGEQFF. V and J are TRBV25-1 and TRBJ2-1; the D call of TRBD2 rests on TCRdb alone, since no DNA is present to check it. This CDR3 spans 14 amino acids. Germline assignment: CDR1 MGHDK and CDR2 SYGVNS.

The chain recombines TRBV7-2 with TRBJ2-1; TCRdb selects TRBD2, and the lack of DNA leaves this call unchecked. The CDR3 is 15 residues long. Germline CDR1 is SGHTA and CDR2 is FQGNSA. The CDR3 loop reads CASSQRASGRREQFF.

The chain uses TRBV15 and TRBJ1-4; the D call of TRBD1 rests on TCRdb alone, since no DNA is present to check it. This CDR3 comprises 14 residues. The germline gives CDR1 LNHNV, CDR2 YYDKDF (reference sequence). Here the CDR3 reads CASSGQGTNEKLFF.

V is TRBV29-1 and J is TRBJ2-7; TCRdb returns TRBD1, unconfirmable since there is no DNA. Germline CDR1 and CDR2: SQVTM and ANQGSEA. The CDR3 has 13 residues. This CDR3 is CSVAQGVSYEQYF.